Described below is a single T cell receptor beta chain sequence and its context. Its antigen is unknown. This entry is derived from a study of T-cell memory formation after mild COVID-19. CDR1 and CDR2 (germline): LNHNV, YYDKDF (reference sequence). J gave up 8 bases and V 1 base, and 7 bases lay outside the gene matches. This CDR3 region has 15 residues. TCR alpha and TCR beta cDNA libraries carrying sample barcodes and UMIs were produced by 5'RACE using constant-segment primers. MiXCR was run by TCRdb on the 5' RACE reads, yielding one entry per CDR3 protein. This sample has about 610,000 distinct CDR3 sequences, with roughly 17% found just once. Whole-study findings and limits: The SARS-CoV-2 specificity of second-wave clones reaching peak at day 37 remained unverified.

The sample was PBMCs or a T cell subset sorted from them (not recorded which). The sequence was obtained from an adult woman who had mild COVID-19 (a few samples of this study predate the infection). Cell type and time point are not known. J is TRBJ2-1 and V is TRBV15; 8 positions agree with TRBD2. DNA of the CDR3: TGTGCCACCAGCAGAGTGGCGGGGGGTGGGGATGAGCAGTTCTTC. The encoded protein is CATSRVAGGGDEQFF.